This T cell receptor (beta chain) was captured in a study of blood T cell repertoires in COVID-19. Study information: PBMCs, B-cell-depleted T cells, or T cells provided the cDNA or gDNA that made up the material.

Data came from immunoSEQ multiplex PCR; TCRdb stores just in-frame clones and leaves some out. The profile shows about 79,000 clones, approximately 90% of them singletons. J lost 4 bases, V lost 1 base, and 9 bases had no gene match. Germline V gene data show CDR1 as KGHSH and CDR2 as LQKENI. The CDR3 length is 19 residues. The origin of this receptor is a man between 50 and 59 years old with active COVID-19. Sequenced input: peripheral blood. This chain connects TRBV18 to TRBJ2-1, with 14 bases lining up with TRBD2. CDR3 residues: CASSPLDIGTSGGYNEQFF. DNA for the CDR3: TGTGCCAGCTCACCACTCGATATCGGGACTAGCGGGGGATACAATGAGCAGTTCTTC.